Only one count was recorded for the clone carrying this T cell receptor (beta chain). The antigen remains undetermined. The germline V gene has CDR1 SGHRS and CDR2 YFSETQ. After removal of 4 bases from V and 6 bases from J, the junction contained 8 bases not matched to a gene. CDR3 length equals 14 residues. The data stem from a study of cytomegalovirus exposure and HLA in healthy donors. The study, taken as a whole, reports: The number of N-insertions in an Asian-associated ancestry cluster was reportedly below the approximately 690-donor mean in a later analysis.

This PCR relied on a set of 60 Vbeta primers and 13 Jbeta primers. The assay was immunoSEQ multiplex PCR, and TCRdb's table has in-frame clones only and misses some. Of about 120,000 clones in the sample, roughly 82% are singletons; the top ten hold around 3.5%. Material for sequencing was PBMCs. This TCR came from a human donor in good health. The chain uses TRBV5-1 and TRBJ2-7, with 9 positions matching TRBD1. As DNA, the CDR3 is TGCGCCAGCAGCCCGTCGGGACAGGGTCTCGAGCAGTACTTC. Translated: CASSPSGQGLEQYF.